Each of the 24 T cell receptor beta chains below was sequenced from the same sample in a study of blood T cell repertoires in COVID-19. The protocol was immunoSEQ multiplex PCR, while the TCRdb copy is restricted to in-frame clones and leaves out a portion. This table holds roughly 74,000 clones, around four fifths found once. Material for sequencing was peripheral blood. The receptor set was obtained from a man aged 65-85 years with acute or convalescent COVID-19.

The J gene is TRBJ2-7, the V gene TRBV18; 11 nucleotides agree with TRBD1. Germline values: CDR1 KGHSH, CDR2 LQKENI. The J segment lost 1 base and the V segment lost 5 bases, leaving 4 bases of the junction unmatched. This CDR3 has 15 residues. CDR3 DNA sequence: TGTGCCAGCTCAAATGGACAGGGGGCATCCTACGAGCAGTACTTC. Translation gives CASSNGQGASYEQYF. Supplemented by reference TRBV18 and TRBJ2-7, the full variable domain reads NAGVMQNPRHLVRRRGQEARLRCSPMKGHSHVYWYRQLPEEGLKFMVYLQKENIIDESGMPKERFSAEFPKEGPSILRIQQVVRGDSAAYFCASSNGQGASYEQYFGPGTRLTVT.

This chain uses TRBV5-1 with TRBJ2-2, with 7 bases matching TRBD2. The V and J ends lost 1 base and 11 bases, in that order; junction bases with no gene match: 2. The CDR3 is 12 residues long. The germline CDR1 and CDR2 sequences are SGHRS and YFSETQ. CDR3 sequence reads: CASSLRGGELFF. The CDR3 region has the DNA TGCGCCAGCAGCTTGCGCGGGGGTGAGCTGTTTTTT.

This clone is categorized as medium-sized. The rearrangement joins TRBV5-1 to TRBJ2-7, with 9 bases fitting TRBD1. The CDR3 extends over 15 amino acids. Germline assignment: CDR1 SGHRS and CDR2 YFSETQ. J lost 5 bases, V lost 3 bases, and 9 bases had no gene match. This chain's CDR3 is CASSSSGTGMNEQYF. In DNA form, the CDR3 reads TGCGCCAGCAGCTCCTCCGGGACAGGGATGAACGAGCAGTACTTC.

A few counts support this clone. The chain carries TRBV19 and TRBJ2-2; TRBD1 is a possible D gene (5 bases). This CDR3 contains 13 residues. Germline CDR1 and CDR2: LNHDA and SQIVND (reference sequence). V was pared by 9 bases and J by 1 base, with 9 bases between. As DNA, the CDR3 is TGTGCCAGCGATACAGGGAACACCGGGGAGCTGTTTTTT. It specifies CASDTGNTGELFF.

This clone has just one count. The CDR3 DNA follows: TGTGCCAGCAGCCCACCGGGACAGGGGGCGAACAATGAGCAGTTCTTC. Translated, it gives CASSPPGQGANNEQFF. This chain joins TRBV7-2 and TRBJ2-1; 12 bases are shared with TRBD1. Germline CDR1 and CDR2: SGHTA and FQGNSA. V lost 5 bases, J lost 5 bases, and 7 bases stayed unmatched. This CDR3 has 16 amino acids.

The CDR3 here is CASAGQVNYGYTF. DNA of the CDR3: TGTGCCAGCGCCGGACAGGTTAACTATGGCTACACCTTC. This sequence joins TRBV5-6 and TRBJ1-2, with 7 bases matching TRBD1. The germline gives CDR1 SGHDT, CDR2 YYEEEE. V shed 7 bases, J shed 1 base, and the junction held 4 bases outside the gene matches. This CDR3 is 13 amino acids long.

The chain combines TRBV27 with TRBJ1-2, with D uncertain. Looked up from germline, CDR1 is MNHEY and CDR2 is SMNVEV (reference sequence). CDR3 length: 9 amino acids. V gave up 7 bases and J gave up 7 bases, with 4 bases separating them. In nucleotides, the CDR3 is TGTGCCAGCATTAGTGGCTACACCTTC. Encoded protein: CASISGYTF.

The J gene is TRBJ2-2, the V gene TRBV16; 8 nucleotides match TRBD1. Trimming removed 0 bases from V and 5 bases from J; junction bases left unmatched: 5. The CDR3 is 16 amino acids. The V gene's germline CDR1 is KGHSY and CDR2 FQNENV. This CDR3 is CASSQSRQGWTGELFF. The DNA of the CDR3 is TGTGCCAGCAGCCAATCAAGACAGGGGTGGACCGGGGAGCTGTTTTTT. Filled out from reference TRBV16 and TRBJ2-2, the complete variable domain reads GEEVAQTPKHLVRGEGQKAKLYCAPIKGHSYVFWYQQVLKNEFKFLISFQNENVFDETGMPKERFSAKCLPNSPCSLEIQATKLEDSAVYFCASSQSRQGWTGELFFGEGSRLTVL.

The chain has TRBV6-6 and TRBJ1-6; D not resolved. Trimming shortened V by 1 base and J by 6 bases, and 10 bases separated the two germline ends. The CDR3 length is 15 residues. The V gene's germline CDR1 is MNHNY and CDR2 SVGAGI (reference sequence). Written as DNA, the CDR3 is TGTGCCAGCAGTTACTTTCCGGACTTTAATTCACCCCTCCACTTT. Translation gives CASSYFPDFNSPLHF.

This chain's CDR3 is CASSRTGSTDTQYF. The CDR3, as DNA: TGTGCCAGCAGTCGGACAGGTAGCACAGATACGCAGTATTTT. This chain uses TRBV25-1 with TRBJ2-3; 7 positions agree with TRBD1. From germline, CDR1 is MGHDK and CDR2 SYGVNS. The CDR3 covers 14 residues. The junction had 2 bases not matched to a gene; V was cut back by 5 bases and J by 0 bases.

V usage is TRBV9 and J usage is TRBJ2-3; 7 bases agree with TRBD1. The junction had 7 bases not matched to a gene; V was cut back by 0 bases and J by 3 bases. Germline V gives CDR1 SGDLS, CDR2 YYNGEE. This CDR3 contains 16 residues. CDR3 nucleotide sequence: TGTGCCAGCAGCGTAGGACAGGGAATCTCTACAGATACGCAGTATTTT. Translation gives CASSVGQGISTDTQYF.

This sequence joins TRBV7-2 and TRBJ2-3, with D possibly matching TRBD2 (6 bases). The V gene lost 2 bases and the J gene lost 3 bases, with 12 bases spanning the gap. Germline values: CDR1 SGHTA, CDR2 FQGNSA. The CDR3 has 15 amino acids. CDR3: CASSLIAGGTDTQYF. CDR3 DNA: TGTGCCAGCAGCTTAATCGCAGGAGGGACAGATACGCAGTATTTT.

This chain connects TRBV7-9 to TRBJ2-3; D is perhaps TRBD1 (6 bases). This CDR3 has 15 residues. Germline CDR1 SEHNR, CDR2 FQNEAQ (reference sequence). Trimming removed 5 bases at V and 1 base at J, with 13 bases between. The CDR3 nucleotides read TGTGCCAGCAGCAAACAGGGTTATGGCACAGATACGCAGTATTTT. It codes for CASSKQGYGTDTQYF.

The DNA for the CDR3 is TGTGCCAGTAGTCCCGGAGAAGGCAGGGGGCCCACTGAAGCTTTCTTT. Translated: CASSPGEGRGPTEAFF. The genes are TRBV19 and TRBJ1-1; 8 positions match TRBD1. The CDR3 has 16 amino acids. Germline loops: CDR1 LNHDA, CDR2 SQIVND (reference sequence). Unmatched junction bases numbered 12, after V lost 5 bases and J lost 4 bases.

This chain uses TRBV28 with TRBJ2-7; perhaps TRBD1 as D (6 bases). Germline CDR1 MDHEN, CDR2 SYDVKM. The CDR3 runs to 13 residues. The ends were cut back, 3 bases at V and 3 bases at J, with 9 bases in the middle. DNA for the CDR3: TGTGCCAGCAGTTTTACAGGGAACTACGAGCAGTACTTC. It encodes CASSFTGNYEQYF.

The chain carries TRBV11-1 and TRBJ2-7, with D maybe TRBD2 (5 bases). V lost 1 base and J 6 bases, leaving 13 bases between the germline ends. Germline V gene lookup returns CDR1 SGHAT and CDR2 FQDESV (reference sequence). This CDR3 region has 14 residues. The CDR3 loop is CASSLGGFPGEQYF. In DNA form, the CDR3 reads TGTGCCAGCAGCTTAGGAGGGTTTCCTGGCGAGCAGTACTTC.

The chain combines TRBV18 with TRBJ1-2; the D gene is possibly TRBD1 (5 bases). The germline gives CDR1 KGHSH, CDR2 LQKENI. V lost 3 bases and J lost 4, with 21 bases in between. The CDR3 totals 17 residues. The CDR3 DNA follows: TGTGCCAGCTCACCGGACCCTCTTTCAGGGCAGATCTATGGCTACACCTTC. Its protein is CASSPDPLSGQIYGYTF.

DNA of the CDR3: TGTGCCAGCAGTTACCCGAGCGCGAACACCGGGGAGCTGTTTTTT. Its translation: CASSYPSANTGELFF. The rearrangement joins TRBV2 to TRBJ2-2; D gene ambiguous. This CDR3 has 15 residues. V lost 5 bases to trimming and J lost 0 bases, with 10 bases between them. The germline V gene has CDR1 SNHLY and CDR2 FYNNEI. The full variable domain, rest sourced from reference TRBV2 and TRBJ2-2, is EPEVTQTPSHQVTQMGQEVILRCVPISNHLYFYWYRQILGQKVEFLVSFYNNEISEKSEIFDDQFSVERPDGSNFTLKIRSTKLEDSAMYFCASSYPSANTGELFFGEGSRLTVL.

CDR3 coding DNA: TGTGCCAGCTCCACCGGGACAGATTCCTACGAGCAGTACTTC. The encoded protein is CASSTGTDSYEQYF. The gene calls are TRBV18 and TRBJ2-7, with TRBD1 matching over 7 bases. Germline V gives CDR1 KGHSH, CDR2 LQKENI. The CDR3 runs 14 residues. V lost 6 bases to trimming and J lost 1 base; unmatched junction nucleotides: 6.

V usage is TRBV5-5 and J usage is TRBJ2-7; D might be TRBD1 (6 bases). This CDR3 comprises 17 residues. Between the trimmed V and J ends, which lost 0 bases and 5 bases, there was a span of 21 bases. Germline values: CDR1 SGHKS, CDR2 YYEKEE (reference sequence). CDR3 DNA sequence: TGTGCCAGCAGCTTGGAACTTCCGGGACACGGTCCGAACGAGCAGTACTTC. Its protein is CASSLELPGHGPNEQYF.

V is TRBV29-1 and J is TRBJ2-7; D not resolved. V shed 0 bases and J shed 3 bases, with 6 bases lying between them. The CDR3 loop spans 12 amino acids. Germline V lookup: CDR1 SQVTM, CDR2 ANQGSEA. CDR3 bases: TGCAGCGTTGAAGATTCTTACTACGAGCAGTACTTC. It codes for CSVEDSYYEQYF.

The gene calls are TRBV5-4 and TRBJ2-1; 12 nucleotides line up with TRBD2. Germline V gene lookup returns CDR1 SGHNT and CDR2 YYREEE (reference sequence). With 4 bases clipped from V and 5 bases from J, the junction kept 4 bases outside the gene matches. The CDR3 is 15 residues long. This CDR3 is CASSRPSGGDNEQFF. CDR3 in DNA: TGTGCCAGCAGCCGGCCTAGCGGGGGGGACAATGAGCAGTTCTTC.

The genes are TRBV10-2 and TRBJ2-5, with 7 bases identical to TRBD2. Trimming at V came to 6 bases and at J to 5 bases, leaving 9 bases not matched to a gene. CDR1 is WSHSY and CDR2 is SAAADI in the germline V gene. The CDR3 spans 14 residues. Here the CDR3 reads CASSLYQGGETQYF. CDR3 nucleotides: TGCGCCAGCAGCCTCTACCAGGGAGGGGAGACCCAGTACTTC.

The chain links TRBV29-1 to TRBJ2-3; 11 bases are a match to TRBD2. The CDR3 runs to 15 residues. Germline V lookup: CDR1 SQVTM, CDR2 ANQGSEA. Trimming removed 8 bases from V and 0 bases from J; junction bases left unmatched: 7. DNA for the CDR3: TGCAGCACCGTACTAGCGGGGGTCAGCACAGATACGCAGTATTTT. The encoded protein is CSTVLAGVSTDTQYF.